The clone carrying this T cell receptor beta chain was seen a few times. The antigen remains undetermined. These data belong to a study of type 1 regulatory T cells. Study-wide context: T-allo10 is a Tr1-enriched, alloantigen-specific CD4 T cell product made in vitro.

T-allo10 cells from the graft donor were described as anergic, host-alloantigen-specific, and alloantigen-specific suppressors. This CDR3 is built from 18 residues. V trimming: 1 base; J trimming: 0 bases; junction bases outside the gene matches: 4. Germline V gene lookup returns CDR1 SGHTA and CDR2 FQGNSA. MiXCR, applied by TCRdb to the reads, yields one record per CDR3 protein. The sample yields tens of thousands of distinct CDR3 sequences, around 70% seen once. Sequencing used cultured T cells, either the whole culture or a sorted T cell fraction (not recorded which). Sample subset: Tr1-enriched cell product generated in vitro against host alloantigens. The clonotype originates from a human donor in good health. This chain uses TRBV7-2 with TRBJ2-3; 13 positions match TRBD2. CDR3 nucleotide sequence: TGTGCCAGCAGCTTAGGACTAGCGGGGGGACCTAGCACAGATACGCAGTATTTT. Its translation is CASSLGLAGGPSTDTQYF.